The rows below give T cell receptor beta chains drawn from one sample of a study of T cells in Graves' hyperthyroidism and ophthalmopathy. TCRdb re-derived calls from the multiplex PCR reads in MiXCR, one entry per CDR3 protein. This table holds 600,000 to 700,000 distinct CDR3 sequences, just under 45% found once. Material for sequencing was peripheral blood or thyroid tissue (not recorded which). The receptors originated from an adult man with Graves' disease, either hyperthyroidism or ophthalmopathy (not recorded which). The CDR3 runs from the conserved cysteine through the conserved F or W. The order of the fields is V gene, D gene, J gene, clone size, CDR3 protein, CDR3 DNA. The D gene is left open where the match is weak. Expanded clones are given a class, and other clones once, few, many or no size at all.

>TRBV12-3/TRBV12-4|TRBD1|TRBJ1-6|NA
CASIQSGQGGNSPLHF
TGTGCCAGCATTCAATCGGGACAGGGAGGGAATTCACCCCTCCACTTT
>TRBV7-3|TRBD2|TRBJ2-7|once
CASSPHPGLATTVNEQYF
TGTGCCAGCAGCCCACATCCGGGACTAGCAACGACTGTCAACGAGCAGTACTTC
>TRBV29-1|NA|TRBJ2-7|NA
CSVMRAASYEQYF
TGCAGCGTTATGAGGGCAGCGTCCTACGAGCAGTACTTC
>TRBV7-2|NA|TRBJ2-7|NA
CASSPGGIRSYEQYF
TGTGCCAGCAGCCCTGGGGGCATCCGCTCCTACGAGCAGTACTTC
>TRBV29-1|TRBD1|TRBJ1-2|NA
CNVEGDSYGYTF
TGCAACGTTGAGGGGGACAGCTATGGCTACACCTTC
>TRBV14|NA|TRBJ1-1|NA
CASSQQMNTEAFF
TGTGCCAGCAGCCAGCAGATGAACACTGAAGCTTTCTTT
>TRBV20-1|TRBD1|TRBJ2-5|NA
CSATGQAGTAQYF
TGCAGTGCCACTGGACAGGCGGGCACGGCCCAGTACTTC
>TRBV19|NA|TRBJ1-2|NA
CASSPGSLTYGYTF
TGTGCCAGTAGTCCCGGGTCCCTTACCTATGGCTACACCTTC
>TRBV7-9|NA|TRBJ1-1|NA
CASSFVQGYSPKAFF
TGTGCCAGCAGTTTTGTCCAGGGCTATTCCCCCAAAGCTTTCTTT
>TRBV29-1|TRBD1|TRBJ1-1|NA
CSVALGQGTEAFF
TGCAGCGTCGCGTTGGGACAGGGTACTGAAGCTTTCTTT
>TRBV2|NA|TRBJ1-6|once
CASGASSYNSPLHF
TGTGCAAGCGGCGCGAGCTCCTATAATTCACCCCTCCACTTT
>TRBV25-1|NA|TRBJ1-1|NA
CASRSSTEEDTEAFF
TGTGCCAGCAGATCTTCGACAGAAGAGGACACTGAAGCTTTCTTT
>TRBV29-1|NA|TRBJ1-1|many
CSVEEFGAFF
TGCAGCGTTGAAGAATTCGGAGCTTTCTTT
>TRBV5-4|TRBD1|TRBJ1-4|NA
CASSIGTGWEKLFF
TGTGCCAGCAGCATTGGGACAGGGTGGGAAAAACTGTTTTTT
>TRBV20-1|TRBD2|TRBJ2-7|NA
CSATSGREEQYF
TGCAGTGCTACTAGCGGGAGGGAAGAGCAGTACTTC
>TRBV29-1|TRBD1|TRBJ1-2|NA
CSVESTGDYGYTF
TGCAGCGTTGAATCTACAGGGGACTATGGCTACACCTTC
>TRBV6-5|NA|TRBJ2-5|many
CASGPQGKETQYF
TGTGCCAGCGGACCCCAGGGGAAGGAGACCCAGTACTTC
>TRBV20-1|TRBD2|TRBJ2-7|once
CSASTIGTSANEQYF
TGCAGTGCCAGCACCATCGGGACTAGCGCTAACGAGCAGTACTTC
>TRBV29-1|NA|TRBJ1-5|once
CSVGIAINQPQHF
TGCAGCGTAGGGATAGCAATCAATCAACCCCAGCATTTT
>TRBV5-1|TRBD1|TRBJ2-2|few
CASSYPDRDTGELFF
TGCGCCAGCAGCTACCCGGACAGGGACACCGGGGAGCTGTTTTTT
>TRBV2|TRBD1|TRBJ1-5|NA
CASSFFNGQGGNQPQHF
TGTGCCAGCAGTTTTTTCAACGGACAGGGAGGCAATCAGCCCCAGCATTTT
>TRBV10-3|TRBD1|TRBJ2-5|NA
CAIRGTGETQYF
TGTGCCATCAGGGGGACAGGGGAGACCCAGTACTTC
>TRBV20-1|TRBD2|TRBJ2-2|few
CSAVRAGAGTGELFF
TGCAGTGCAGTAAGAGCGGGAGCTGGCACCGGGGAGCTGTTTTTT
>TRBV5-1|NA|TRBJ1-1|NA
CASSFSEVNTEAFF
TGCGCCAGCAGTTTTTCGGAAGTGAACACTGAAGCTTTCTTT
>TRBV5-1|NA|TRBJ1-1|NA
CASSPTWVGGNTEAFF
TGCGCCAGCAGCCCAACCTGGGTAGGAGGCAACACTGAAGCTTTCTTT
>TRBV7-9|TRBD1|TRBJ2-7|NA
CASRPGTGGSNEQYF
TGTGCCAGCAGACCCGGGACAGGGGGATCAAACGAGCAGTACTTC
>TRBV20-1|TRBD1|TRBJ2-7|NA
CSAVHRGLYEQYF
TGCAGTGCTGTACACAGGGGGCTCTACGAGCAGTACTTC
>TRBV20-1|NA|TRBJ1-6|NA
CSARAGSYNSPLHF
TGCAGTGCTAGAGCGGGCTCCTATAATTCACCCCTCCACTTT
>TRBV20-1|TRBD1|TRBJ1-5|NA
CSAQTRQGEGVRPQHF
TGCAGTGCTCAAACTCGACAGGGGGAAGGGGTAAGGCCCCAGCATTTT
>TRBV19|NA|TRBJ1-1|NA
CASMEFGTDTTSARAFF
TGTGCCAGTATGGAGTTTGGTACAGACACCACCTCGGCCCGAGCTTTCTTT
>TRBV6-6|NA|TRBJ1-4|few
CASSPMLNEKLFF
TGTGCCAGCAGTCCCATGCTGAATGAAAAACTGTTTTTT
>TRBV7-8|NA|TRBJ1-4|NA
CASSPGWGAGEKLFF
TGTGCCAGCAGCCCCGGATGGGGGGCGGGTGAAAAACTGTTTTTT
>TRBV7-3|NA|TRBJ1-1|NA
CASSFGVERGTEAFF
TGTGCCAGCAGTTTTGGGGTGGAGAGGGGCACTGAAGCTTTCTTT
>TRBV2|NA|TRBJ2-7|few
CASSPWGPSYEQYF
TGTGCCAGCAGTCCCTGGGGACCTTCCTACGAGCAGTACTTC
>TRBV25-1|NA|TRBJ1-5|NA
CASRNAMGAAQPQHF
TGTGCCAGCAGAAACGCCATGGGGGCTGCTCAGCCCCAGCATTTT